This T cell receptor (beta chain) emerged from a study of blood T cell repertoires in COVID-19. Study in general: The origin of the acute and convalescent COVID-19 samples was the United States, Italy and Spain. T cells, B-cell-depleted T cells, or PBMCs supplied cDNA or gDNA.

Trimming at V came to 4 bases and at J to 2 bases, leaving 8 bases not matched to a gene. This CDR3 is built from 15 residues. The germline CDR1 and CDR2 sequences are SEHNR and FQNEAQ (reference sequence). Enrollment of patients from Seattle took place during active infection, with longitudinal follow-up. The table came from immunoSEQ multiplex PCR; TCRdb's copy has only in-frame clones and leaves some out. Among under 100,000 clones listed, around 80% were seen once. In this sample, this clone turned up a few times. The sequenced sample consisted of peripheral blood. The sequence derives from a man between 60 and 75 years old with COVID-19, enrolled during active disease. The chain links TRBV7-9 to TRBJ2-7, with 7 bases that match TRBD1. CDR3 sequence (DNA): TGTGCCAGCAGCTCATTGGACAGGCTACCCTACGAGCAGTACTTC. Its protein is CASSSLDRLPYEQYF.